This passage covers 5 T cell receptor beta chains from one sample sequenced in a study of vaccination and CD4 T cells after COVID-19. Their target antigens are unknown. Once obtained from cultured CD4+ T cells, the DNA was sequenced using the Oncomine TCR Beta short-read assay. DNA came from CD4+ T cells after culture. TCRdb re-analysed the PCR reads in MiXCR, keeping a single row per CDR3 protein. This table holds under 8,500 distinct CDR3 sequences, about 30% found once. Treatment described: approximately 11-day PBMC culture with coronavirus spike peptide pools or control peptides (ViraFEST assay). Researchers collected the unexposed donor's CD4+ T cells before the COVID-19 pandemic (2011-2018). The sample comprised CD4+ T cells from blood, cultured in vitro. The origin of the receptors is a human donor in good health.

The V call is TRBV6-5, the J call TRBJ2-7; possibly TRBD2 for D (7 bases). The V gene lost 0 bases and the J gene lost 5 bases, with 20 bases spanning the gap. Germline CDR1 reads MNHEY; CDR2 reads SVGAGI. The CDR3 has 17 residues. Here the CDR3 reads CASSYSPGNGGLNEQYF. The CDR3 DNA reads as TGTGCCAGCAGTTACTCCCCGGGCAACGGGGGGCTAAACGAGCAGTACTTC.

By proportion, this clonotype is large. This chain connects TRBV2 to TRBJ2-5, with a weak D call TRBD2 (5 bases). This CDR3 comprises 16 residues. Deletions cut 0 bases from V and 0 bases from J, with 11 bases between. Germline-derived CDR1 and CDR2 are SNHLY and FYNNEI. The CDR3 reads CASSEARASYQETQYF. CDR3 nucleotide sequence: TGTGCCAGCAGTGAAGCGCGGGCTAGCTACCAAGAGACCCAGTACTTC.

The sample holds a few counts of this clonotype. V is TRBV21-1 and J is TRBJ2-2; the table's D gene call, TRBD2, was not cross checked with the DNA. TRBV21-1 is annotated as a pseudogene. This CDR3 is built from 17 residues. CDR3 region: CASSKVTGGLRTGELFF. DNA of the CDR3: TGTGCCAGCAGCAAAGTCACCGGGGGACTTCGTACCGGGGAGCTGTTTTTT.

This clonotype was detected only a few times. The chain combines TRBV19 with TRBJ1-2; 8 bases fit TRBD1. The V gene end was trimmed by 9 bases and the J gene end by 4 bases; junction bases not matched to a gene: 19. The CDR3 has 17 residues. The germline V gene encodes CDR1 LNHDA and CDR2 SQIVND (reference sequence). CDR3 loop: CASRSPGGAPYIYGYTF. CDR3 coding DNA: TGTGCCAGCCGCTCTCCAGGGGGCGCACCCTATATCTATGGCTACACCTTC.

The chain recombines TRBV20-1 with TRBJ2-7; D uncertain. Germline CDR1 and CDR2: DFQATT and SNEGSKA (reference sequence). The germline V and J ends were trimmed by 2 bases and 3 bases, with 11 bases remaining between them. The CDR3 is 13 residues long. CDR3 DNA: TGCAGTGCTAGAACTGGAAGCCGCTACGAGCAGTACTTC. Protein sequence: CSARTGSRYEQYF.